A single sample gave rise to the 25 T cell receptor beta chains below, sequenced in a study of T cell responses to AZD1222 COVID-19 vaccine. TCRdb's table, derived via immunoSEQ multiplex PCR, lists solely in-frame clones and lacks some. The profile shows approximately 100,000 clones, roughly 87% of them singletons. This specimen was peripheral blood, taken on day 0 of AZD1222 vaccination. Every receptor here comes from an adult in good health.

Here the CDR3 DNA reads TGTGCCAGTAAATCCGGTTTTGCCGGTCAGCCCCAGCATTTT. Amino acids: CASKSGFAGQPQHF. The gene calls are TRBV19 and TRBJ1-5, with D uncertain. Germline V gene data show CDR1 as LNHDA and CDR2 as SQIVND (reference sequence). V lost 7 bases to trimming and J lost 6 bases, with 16 bases between them. The CDR3 covers 14 residues.

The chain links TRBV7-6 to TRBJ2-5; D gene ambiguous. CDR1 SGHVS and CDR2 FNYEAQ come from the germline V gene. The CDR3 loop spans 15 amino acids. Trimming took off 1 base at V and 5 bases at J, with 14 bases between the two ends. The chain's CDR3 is CASSLGTSGLETQYF. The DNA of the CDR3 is TGTGCCAGCAGCTTAGGGACGTCCGGGTTGGAGACCCAGTACTTC.

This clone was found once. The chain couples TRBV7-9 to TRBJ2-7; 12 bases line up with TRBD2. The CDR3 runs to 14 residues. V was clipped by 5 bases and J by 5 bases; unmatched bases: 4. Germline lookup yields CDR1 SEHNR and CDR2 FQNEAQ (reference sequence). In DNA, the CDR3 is TGTGCCAGCAGCATCGGACTAGCGGGGAACGAGCAGTACTTC. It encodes CASSIGLAGNEQYF. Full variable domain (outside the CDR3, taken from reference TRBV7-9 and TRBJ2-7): DTGVSQNPRHKITKRGQNVTFRCDPISEHNRLYWYRQTLGQGPEFLTYFQNEAQLEKSRLLSDRFSAERPKGSFSTLEIQRTEQGDSAMYLCASSIGLAGNEQYFGPGTRLTVT.

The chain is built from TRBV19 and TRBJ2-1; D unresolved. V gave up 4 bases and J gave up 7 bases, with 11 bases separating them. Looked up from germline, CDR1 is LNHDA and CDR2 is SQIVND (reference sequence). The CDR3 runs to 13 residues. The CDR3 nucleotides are TGTGCCAGTAGTAGGCCCCCGTGGAATGAGCAGTTCTTC. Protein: CASSRPPWNEQFF.

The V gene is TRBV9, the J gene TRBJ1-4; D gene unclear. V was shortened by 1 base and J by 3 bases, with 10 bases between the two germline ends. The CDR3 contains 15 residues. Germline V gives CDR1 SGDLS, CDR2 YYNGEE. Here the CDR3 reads CASSVSGGPNEKLFF. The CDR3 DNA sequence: TGTGCCAGCAGCGTATCAGGTGGACCTAATGAAAAACTGTTTTTT.

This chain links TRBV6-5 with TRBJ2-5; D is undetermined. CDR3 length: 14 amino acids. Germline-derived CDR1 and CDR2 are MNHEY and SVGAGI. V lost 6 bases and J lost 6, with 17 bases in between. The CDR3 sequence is CASSRYPAGQTQYF. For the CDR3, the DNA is TGTGCCAGCAGCCGGTACCCAGCCGGGCAGACCCAGTACTTC.

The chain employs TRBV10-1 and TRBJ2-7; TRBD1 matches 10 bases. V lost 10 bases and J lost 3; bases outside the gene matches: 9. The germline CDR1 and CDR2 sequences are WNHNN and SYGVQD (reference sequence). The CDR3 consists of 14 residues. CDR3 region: CANRTGGFIYEQYF. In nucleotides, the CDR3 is TGCGCCAACCGGACAGGGGGATTCATCTACGAGCAGTACTTC.

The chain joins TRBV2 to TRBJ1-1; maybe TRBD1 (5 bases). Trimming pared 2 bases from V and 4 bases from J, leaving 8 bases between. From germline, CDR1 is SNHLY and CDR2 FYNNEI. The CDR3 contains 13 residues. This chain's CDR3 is CASSEYRTTEAFF. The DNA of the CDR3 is TGTGCCAGCAGTGAATACAGGACCACTGAAGCTTTCTTT.

Here the CDR3 reads CASSVGDGGPLADTQYF. The CDR3 DNA follows: TGTGCCAGCAGCGTAGGGGACGGGGGGCCCCTGGCAGATACGCAGTATTTT. The J gene is TRBJ2-3, the V gene TRBV9, with TRBD2 as a possible D gene (7 bases). The CDR3 length is 17 residues. Germline V CDR1 and CDR2: SGDLS, YYNGEE. Trimming removed 0 bases at V and 4 bases at J, with 18 bases between. Full variable domain (missing parts from reference TRBV9 and TRBJ2-3): DSGVTQTPKHLITATGQRVTLRCSPRSGDLSVYWYQQSLDQGLQFLIQYYNGEERAKGNILERFSAQQFPDLHSELNLSSLELGDSALYFCASSVGDGGPLADTQYFGPGTRLTVL.

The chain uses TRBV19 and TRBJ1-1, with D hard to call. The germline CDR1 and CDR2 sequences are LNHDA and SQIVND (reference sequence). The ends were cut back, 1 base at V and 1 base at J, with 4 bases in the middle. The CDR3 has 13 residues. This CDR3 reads CASSIVANTEAFF. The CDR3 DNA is TGTGCCAGTAGTATAGTCGCGAACACTGAAGCTTTCTTT.

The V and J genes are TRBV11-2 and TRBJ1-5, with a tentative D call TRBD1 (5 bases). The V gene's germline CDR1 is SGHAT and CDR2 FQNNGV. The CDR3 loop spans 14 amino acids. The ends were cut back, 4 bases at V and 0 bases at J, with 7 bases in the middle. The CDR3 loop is CASSSRGSNQPQHF. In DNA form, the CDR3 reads TGTGCCAGCAGCTCTAGGGGTAGCAATCAGCCCCAGCATTTT.

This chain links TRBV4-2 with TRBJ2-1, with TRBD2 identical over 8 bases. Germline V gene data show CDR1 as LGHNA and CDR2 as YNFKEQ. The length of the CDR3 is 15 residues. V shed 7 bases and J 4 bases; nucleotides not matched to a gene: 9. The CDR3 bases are TGTGCCAGCATGATGAGGAGCGGGGGTTACAATGAGCAGTTCTTC. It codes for CASMMRSGGYNEQFF.

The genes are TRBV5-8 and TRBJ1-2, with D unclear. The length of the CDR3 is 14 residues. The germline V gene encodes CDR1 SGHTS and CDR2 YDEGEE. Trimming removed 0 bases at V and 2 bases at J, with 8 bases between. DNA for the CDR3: TGTGCCAGCAGCTTGGGACAACCGAACTATGGCTACACCTTC. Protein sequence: CASSLGQPNYGYTF.

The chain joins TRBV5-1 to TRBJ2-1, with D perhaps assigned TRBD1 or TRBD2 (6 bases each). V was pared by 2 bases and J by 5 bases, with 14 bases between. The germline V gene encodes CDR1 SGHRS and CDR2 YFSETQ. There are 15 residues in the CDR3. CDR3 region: CASSLLEGGDNEQFF. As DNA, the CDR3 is TGCGCCAGCAGCTTACTAGAGGGGGGTGACAATGAGCAGTTCTTC.

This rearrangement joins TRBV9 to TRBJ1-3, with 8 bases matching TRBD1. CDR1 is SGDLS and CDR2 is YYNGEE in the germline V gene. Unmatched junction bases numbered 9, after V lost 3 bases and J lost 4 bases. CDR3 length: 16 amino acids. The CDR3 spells CASSAGQGGGGNTIYF. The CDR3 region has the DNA TGTGCCAGCAGCGCTGGACAGGGAGGAGGAGGAAACACCATATATTTT.

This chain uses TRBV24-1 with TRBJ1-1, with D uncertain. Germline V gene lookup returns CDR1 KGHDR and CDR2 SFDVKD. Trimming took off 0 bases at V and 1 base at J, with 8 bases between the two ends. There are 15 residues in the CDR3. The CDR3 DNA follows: TGTGCCACCAGTGATTTGCGGGGTCAGAACACTGAAGCTTTCTTT. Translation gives CATSDLRGQNTEAFF.

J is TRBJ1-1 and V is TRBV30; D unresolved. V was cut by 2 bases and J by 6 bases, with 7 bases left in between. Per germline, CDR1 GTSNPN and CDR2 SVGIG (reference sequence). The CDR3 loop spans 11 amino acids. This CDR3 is CAWSPKAEAFF. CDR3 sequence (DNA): TGTGCCTGGAGTCCCAAGGCTGAAGCTTTCTTT.

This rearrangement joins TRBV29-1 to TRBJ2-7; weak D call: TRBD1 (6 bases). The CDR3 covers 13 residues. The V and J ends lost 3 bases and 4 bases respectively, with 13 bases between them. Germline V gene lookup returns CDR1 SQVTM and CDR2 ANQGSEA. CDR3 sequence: CSVEVQGFYEQYF. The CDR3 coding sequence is TGCAGCGTTGAGGTACAGGGATTTTACGAGCAGTACTTC.

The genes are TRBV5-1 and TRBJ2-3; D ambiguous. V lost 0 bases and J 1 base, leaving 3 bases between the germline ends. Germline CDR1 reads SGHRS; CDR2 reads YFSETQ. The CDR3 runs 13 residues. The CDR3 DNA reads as TGCGCCAGCAGCTTGGGGGGCACAGATACGCAGTATTTT. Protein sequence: CASSLGGTDTQYF.

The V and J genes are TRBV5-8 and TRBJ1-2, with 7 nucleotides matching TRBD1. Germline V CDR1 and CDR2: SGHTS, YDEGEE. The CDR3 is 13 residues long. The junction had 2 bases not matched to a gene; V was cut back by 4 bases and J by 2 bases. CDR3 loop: CASSKTGNYGYTF. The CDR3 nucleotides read TGTGCCAGCAGCAAGACAGGGAACTATGGCTACACCTTC. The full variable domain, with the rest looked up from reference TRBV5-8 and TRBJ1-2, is EAGVTQSPTHLIKTRGQQATLRCSPISGHTSVYWYQQALGLGLQFLLWYDEGEERNRGNFPPRFSGRQFPNYSSELNVNALELEDSALYLCASSKTGNYGYTFGSGTRLTVV.

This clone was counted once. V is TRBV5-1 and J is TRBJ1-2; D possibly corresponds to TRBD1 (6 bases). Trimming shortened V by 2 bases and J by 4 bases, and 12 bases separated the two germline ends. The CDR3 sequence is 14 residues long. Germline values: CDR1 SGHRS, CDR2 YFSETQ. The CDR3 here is CASSFGGAGYGYTF. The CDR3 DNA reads TGCGCCAGCAGCTTTGGGGGCGCGGGCTATGGCTACACCTTC. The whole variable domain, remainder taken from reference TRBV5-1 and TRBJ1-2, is KAGVTQTPRYLIKTRGQQVTLSCSPISGHRSVSWYQQTPGQGLQFLFEYFSETQRNKGNFPGRFSGRQFSNSRSEMNVSTLELGDSALYLCASSFGGAGYGYTFGSGTRLTVV.

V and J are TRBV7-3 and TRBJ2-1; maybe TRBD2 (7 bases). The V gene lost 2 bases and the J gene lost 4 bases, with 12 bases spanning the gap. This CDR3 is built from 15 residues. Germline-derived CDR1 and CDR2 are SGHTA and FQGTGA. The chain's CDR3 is CASSLEAGAYNEQFF. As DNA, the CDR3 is TGTGCCAGCAGCTTAGAGGCGGGGGCTTACAATGAGCAGTTCTTC.

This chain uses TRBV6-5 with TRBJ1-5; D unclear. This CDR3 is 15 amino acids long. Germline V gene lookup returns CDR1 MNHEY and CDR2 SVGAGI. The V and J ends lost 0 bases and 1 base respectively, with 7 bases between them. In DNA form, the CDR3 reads TGTGCCAGCAGTTACTCGGAAACAAGCAATCAGCCCCAGCATTTT. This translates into CASSYSETSNQPQHF.

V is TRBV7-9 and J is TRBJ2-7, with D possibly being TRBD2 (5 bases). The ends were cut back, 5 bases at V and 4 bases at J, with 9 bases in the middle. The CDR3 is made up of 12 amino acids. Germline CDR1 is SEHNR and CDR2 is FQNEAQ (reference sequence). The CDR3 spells CASSGIAYEQYF. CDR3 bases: TGTGCCAGCAGCGGGATAGCGTACGAGCAGTACTTC. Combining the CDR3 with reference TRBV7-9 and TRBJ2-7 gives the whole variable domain DTGVSQNPRHKITKRGQNVTFRCDPISEHNRLYWYRQTLGQGPEFLTYFQNEAQLEKSRLLSDRFSAERPKGSFSTLEIQRTEQGDSAMYLCASSGIAYEQYFGPGTRLTVT.

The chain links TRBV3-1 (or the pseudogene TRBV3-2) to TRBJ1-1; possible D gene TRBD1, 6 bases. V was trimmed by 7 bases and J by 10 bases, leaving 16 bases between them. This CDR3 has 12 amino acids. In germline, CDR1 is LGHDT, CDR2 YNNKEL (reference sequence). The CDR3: CASTSTGIRAFF. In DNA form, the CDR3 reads TGTGCCAGCACCTCAACAGGGATTAGAGCTTTCTTT.